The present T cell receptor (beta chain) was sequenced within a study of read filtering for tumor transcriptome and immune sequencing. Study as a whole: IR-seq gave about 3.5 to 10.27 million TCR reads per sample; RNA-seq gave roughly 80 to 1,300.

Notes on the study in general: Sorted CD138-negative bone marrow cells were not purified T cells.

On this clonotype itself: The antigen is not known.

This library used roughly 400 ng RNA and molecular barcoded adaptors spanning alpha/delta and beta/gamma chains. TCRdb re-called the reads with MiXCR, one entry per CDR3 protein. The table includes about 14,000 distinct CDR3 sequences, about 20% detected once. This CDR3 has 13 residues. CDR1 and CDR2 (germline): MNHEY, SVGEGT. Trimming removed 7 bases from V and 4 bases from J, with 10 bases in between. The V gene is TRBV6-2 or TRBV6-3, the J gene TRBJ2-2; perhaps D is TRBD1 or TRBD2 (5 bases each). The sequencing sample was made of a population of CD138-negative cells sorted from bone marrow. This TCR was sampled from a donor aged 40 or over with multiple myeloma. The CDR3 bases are TGTGCCAGCAAATTGAGGGGCACCGGGGAGCTGTTTTTT. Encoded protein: CASKLRGTGELFF.